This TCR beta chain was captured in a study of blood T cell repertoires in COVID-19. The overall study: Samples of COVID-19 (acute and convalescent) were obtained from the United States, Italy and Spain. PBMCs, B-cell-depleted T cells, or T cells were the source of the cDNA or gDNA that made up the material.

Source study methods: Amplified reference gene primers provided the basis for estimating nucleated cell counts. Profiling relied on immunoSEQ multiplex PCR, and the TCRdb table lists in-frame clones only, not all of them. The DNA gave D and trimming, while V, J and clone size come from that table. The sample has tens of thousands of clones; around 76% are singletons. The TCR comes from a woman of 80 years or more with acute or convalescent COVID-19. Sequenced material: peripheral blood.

CDR3 region: CASSQLDTQYF. The DNA of the CDR3 is TGTGCCAGCAGCCAATTAGATACGCAGTATTTT. This sequence joins TRBV7-6 and TRBJ2-3, with D uncertain. This CDR3 has 11 residues. Germline V gene lookup returns CDR1 SGHVS and CDR2 FNYEAQ. Trimming took 5 bases from V and 5 from J, leaving 5 bases between them. Looking up the rest from reference TRBV7-6 and TRBJ2-3 gives the full variable domain: GAGVSQSPRYKVTKRGQDVALRCDPISGHVSLYWYRQALGQGPEFLTYFNYEAQQDKSGLPNDRFSAERPEGSISTLTIQRTEQRDSAMYRCASSQLDTQYFGPGTRLTVL.